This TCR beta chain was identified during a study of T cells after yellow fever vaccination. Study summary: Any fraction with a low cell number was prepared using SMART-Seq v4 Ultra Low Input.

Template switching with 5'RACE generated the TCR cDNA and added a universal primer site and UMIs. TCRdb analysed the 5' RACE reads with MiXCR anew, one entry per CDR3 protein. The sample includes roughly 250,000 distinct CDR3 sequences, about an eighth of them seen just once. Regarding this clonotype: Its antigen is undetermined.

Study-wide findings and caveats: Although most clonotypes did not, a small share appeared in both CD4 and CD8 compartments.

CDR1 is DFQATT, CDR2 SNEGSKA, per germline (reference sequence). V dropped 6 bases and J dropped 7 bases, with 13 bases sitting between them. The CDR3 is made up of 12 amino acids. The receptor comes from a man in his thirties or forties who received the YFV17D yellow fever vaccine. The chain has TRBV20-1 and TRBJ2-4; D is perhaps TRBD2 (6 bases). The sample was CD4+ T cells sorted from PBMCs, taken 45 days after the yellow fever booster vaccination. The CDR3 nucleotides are TGCAGTGCGTTGAACCGGGGGAACATTCAGTACTTC. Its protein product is CSALNRGNIQYF.